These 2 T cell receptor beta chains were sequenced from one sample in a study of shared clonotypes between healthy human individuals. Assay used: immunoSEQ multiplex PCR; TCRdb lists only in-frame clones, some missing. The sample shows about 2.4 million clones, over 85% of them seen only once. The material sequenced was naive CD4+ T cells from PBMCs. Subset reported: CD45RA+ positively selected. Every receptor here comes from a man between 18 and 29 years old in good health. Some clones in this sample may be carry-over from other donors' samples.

CDR3 region: CASSPRVGDTGELFF. The CDR3 DNA reads TGCGCCAGCAGCCCTAGGGTGGGCGACACCGGGGAGCTGTTTTTT. The chain employs TRBV4-1 and TRBJ2-2; D not certain. The CDR3 contains 15 residues. Germline V gene lookup returns CDR1 MGHRA and CDR2 YSYEKL. V was cut by 4 bases and J by 3 bases, with 12 bases left in between.

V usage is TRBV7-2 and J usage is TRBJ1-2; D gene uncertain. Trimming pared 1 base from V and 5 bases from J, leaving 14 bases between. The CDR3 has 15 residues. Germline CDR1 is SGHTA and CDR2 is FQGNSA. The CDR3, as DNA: TGTGCCAGCAGCTTAGGAGGGTACGAGATATATGGCTACACCTTC. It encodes CASSLGGYEIYGYTF.